This T cell receptor beta chain was recovered during a study of T cells in Graves' hyperthyroidism and ophthalmopathy. On this clonotype: Its specificity is not known.

Overall study results and limits: Ophthalmopathy could be told apart from stable hyperthyroidism with a 13 V-J model.

Trimming removed 7 bases from V and 6 bases from J, with 14 bases in between. CDR3 length: 13 residues. Germline CDR1 and CDR2: SGHDN and FVKESK. Fresh peripheral blood, 7.5 to 10 ml of it, supplied the PBMCs. Authors of the study amplified TCR beta CDR3 regions from RNA transcripts. Carried out on the TCR CDR3, a first-round RT-PCR used the HTBI primer set. TCRdb independently ran MiXCR on the multiplex PCR reads; one entry per CDR3 protein. Counted here are about 290,000 distinct CDR3 sequences, approximately 18% occurring once; the ten biggest clones make up under 40%. The sequenced material came from blood. The receptor was derived from a man aged 50 to 59 with Graves' ophthalmopathy. V gene TRBV14 combines with J gene TRBJ2-3; tentatively, D is TRBD1 or TRBD2 (5 bases each). CDR3 region: CASTRGRSDTQYF. The DNA of the CDR3 is TGTGCCAGCACCCGGGGACGGTCCGATACGCAGTATTTT.